These 26 T cell receptor beta chains share one sample of origin, sequenced in a study of post-analysis software for immune sequencing data. Study findings and constraints: In patients, TRBV5-6, TRBV5-1 and TRBV20-1 belonged to four or five TRBV segments found more frequently than in controls.

Tagging with unique molecular identifiers was a feature of the TCR beta cDNA libraries. TCRdb fed the PCR reads into MiXCR, producing one record per CDR3 protein. Of approximately 400,000 distinct CDR3 sequences listed, roughly 30% are singletons. Which antigens these TCRs recognize remains unknown. Sequenced input: blood. These receptors all stem from a girl aged 10-17 years with multiple sclerosis.

The chain couples TRBV7-9 to TRBJ2-3; D is undetermined. Germline lookup yields CDR1 SEHNR and CDR2 FQNEAQ (reference sequence). CDR3 length: 14 amino acids. The ends were cut back, 1 base at V and 5 bases at J, with 10 bases in the middle. CDR3 amino acids: CASSLGRYRDTQYF. The CDR3 DNA follows: TGTGCCAGCAGCTTAGGCCGGTATAGAGATACGCAGTATTTT.

V usage is TRBV12-3 or TRBV12-4 and J usage is TRBJ1-1; possibly TRBD1 for D (6 bases). This CDR3 has 16 amino acids. Trimming took off 6 bases at V and 4 bases at J, with 21 bases between the two ends. The CDR3 loop is CASSPKQGSGSTEAFF. CDR3 nucleotide sequence: TGTGCCAGCAGCCCGAAACAGGGTTCGGGTAGCACTGAAGCTTTCTTT.

This clonotype was observed once. V and J are TRBV6-4 and TRBJ2-5, with D tentatively TRBD1 (6 bases). This CDR3 has 14 amino acids. The germline gives CDR1 MRHNA, CDR2 SNTAGT. The V and J ends lost 8 bases and 2 bases respectively, with 15 bases between them. The CDR3 here is CASPAGAPQETQYF. CDR3 coding DNA: TGTGCCAGCCCTGCAGGGGCCCCTCAAGAGACCCAGTACTTC.

This clonotype was seen a handful of times. The chain has TRBV18 and TRBJ2-3; D is perhaps TRBD1 (6 bases). This CDR3 contains 15 residues. The V end lost 4 bases, the J end lost 2 bases, and 13 bases lay between the germline ends. Looked up from germline, CDR1 is KGHSH and CDR2 is LQKENI. The CDR3 is CASSLTQGPTDTQYF. Here the CDR3 DNA reads TGTGCCAGCTCACTAACCCAGGGGCCCACAGATACGCAGTATTTT.

This clonotype was recorded a few times. The gene calls are TRBV6-2 or TRBV6-3 and TRBJ2-6; D call uncertain. V was cut by 7 bases and J by 2 bases, with 6 bases left in between. The length of the CDR3 is 13 residues. The germline V gene has CDR1 MNHEY and CDR2 SVGEGT. DNA of the CDR3: TGTGCCAGCATCGGAGCTGGGGCCAACGTCCTGACTTTC. The encoded protein is CASIGAGANVLTF.

The chain links TRBV4-2 to TRBJ2-5; D assignment may be TRBD1 or TRBD2 (6 bases each). CDR1 is LGHNA, CDR2 YNFKEQ, per germline. V was cut by 0 bases and J by 3 bases, with 14 bases left in between. The CDR3 loop spans 16 amino acids. CDR3 sequence: CASSQDPKGGKETQYF. The CDR3, as DNA: TGTGCCAGCAGCCAAGATCCGAAAGGGGGGAAAGAGACCCAGTACTTC.

This rearrangement joins TRBV5-1 to TRBJ1-6; possible D gene TRBD1, 5 bases. The CDR3 is 15 amino acids. CDR1 and CDR2 from the germline V gene are SGHRS and YFSETQ. The V gene lost 3 bases and the J gene lost 5 bases, with 12 bases spanning the gap. CDR3: CASSWGSVDNSPLHF. The CDR3 region has the DNA TGCGCCAGCAGCTGGGGGAGTGTCGATAATTCACCCCTCCACTTT.

This chain uses TRBV12-3 or TRBV12-4 with TRBJ2-5, with 8 bases lining up with TRBD1. After removal of 1 base from V and 0 bases from J, the junction contained 1 base not matched to a gene. CDR3 length: 15 amino acids. The DNA for the CDR3 is TGTGCCAGCAGTTTAGGACAGGGGAACCAAGAGACCCAGTACTTC. Amino acid sequence: CASSLGQGNQETQYF.

This clonotype came up many times. The chain carries TRBV29-1 and TRBJ2-5, with TRBD1 matching 9 bases. Trimming at V came to 8 bases and at J to 4 bases, leaving 2 bases not matched to a gene. Germline CDR1 is SQVTM and CDR2 is ANQGSEA. The CDR3 consists of 11 residues. The CDR3 bases are TGCAGCACGACAGGGGGAGAGACCCAGTACTTC. Translated: CSTTGGETQYF.

This clonotype showed up just a few times. This chain connects TRBV29-1 to TRBJ2-1, with 7 nucleotides matching TRBD2. The CDR3 is 14 residues long. The ends lost 0 bases at V and 6 bases at J; junction bases unmatched: 5. Germline values: CDR1 SQVTM, CDR2 ANQGSEA. The DNA of the CDR3 is TGCAGCGTTGAAGATCGGGCTAGCGGCAATGAGCAGTTCTTC. Amino acid sequence: CSVEDRASGNEQFF.

The rearrangement joins TRBV27 to TRBJ2-7; tentative D call: TRBD1 (5 bases). CDR1 and CDR2 (germline): MNHEY, SMNVEV (reference sequence). The CDR3 runs 15 residues. Deletions cut 5 bases from V and 4 bases from J, with 18 bases between. This CDR3 is CASSLKGQGNYEQYF. CDR3 DNA: TGTGCCAGCAGTCTCAAGGGGCAGGGTAATTACGAGCAGTACTTC.

J is TRBJ2-7 and V is TRBV29-1; possible D gene TRBD2, 5 bases. The CDR3 is made up of 12 amino acids. CDR1 is SQVTM, CDR2 ANQGSEA, per germline. The germline V and J ends were trimmed by 7 bases and 6 bases, with 16 bases remaining between them. The CDR3 sequence is CSAWGSAGEQYF. The CDR3 nucleotides read TGCAGCGCGTGGGGTAGCGCGGGCGAGCAGTACTTC.

This clonotype occurred once. Germline is not matched at one junction end, which may reflect a read error. The V and J genes are TRBV12-3 or TRBV12-4 and TRBJ2-3; TRBD1 aligns across 9 bases. The CDR3 contains 14 residues. CDR3 loop: CASSKTGGTDTEYF. The CDR3 DNA reads as TGTGCCAGCAGCAAAACAGGGGGCACAGATACGGAGTATTTT.

The rearrangement joins TRBV4-1 to TRBJ2-4; 8 nucleotides agree with TRBD2. TRBJ2-7 explains the end of the DNA better; the J call may be wrong. Germline CDR1 reads MGHRA; CDR2 reads YSYEKL. The CDR3 totals 20 residues. The CDR3 here is CASSSQAGDGTLTLLYEQYF. The CDR3 DNA is TGCGCCAGCAGCAGCCAAGCGGGGGACGGGACTCTCACTCTCCTCTACGAGCAGTACTTC.

V is TRBV5-1 and J is TRBJ1-2; maybe TRBD1 (5 bases). In germline, CDR1 is SGHRS, CDR2 YFSETQ. This CDR3 has 17 residues. V was pared by 0 bases and J by 0 bases, with 15 bases between. The CDR3 DNA sequence: TGCGCCAGCAGCTTGGTGGGACGGGGATCCCCTAACTATGGCTACACCTTC. The encoded protein is CASSLVGRGSPNYGYTF.

The chain joins TRBV4-1 to TRBJ2-7; D is tentatively TRBD1 or TRBD2 (5 bases each). The CDR3 is made up of 15 amino acids. The V end was cut by 3 bases, the J end by 6 bases, with 18 bases between. Germline V lookup: CDR1 MGHRA, CDR2 YSYEKL. This CDR3 is CASSQGTAVLSEQYF. For the CDR3, the DNA is TGCGCCAGCAGCCAGGGGACCGCAGTTCTGAGCGAGCAGTACTTC.

J is TRBJ2-4 and V is TRBV6-6, with D perhaps being TRBD1 or TRBD2 (7 bases each). V dropped 4 bases and J dropped 8 bases, with 12 bases sitting between them. The CDR3 contains 13 residues. The germline CDR1 and CDR2 sequences are MNHNY and SVGAGI (reference sequence). CDR3 bases: TGTGCCAGCAGTTGGCAGGGGGGGGACATTCAGTACTTC. Translation gives CASSWQGGDIQYF.

The V gene is TRBV20-1, the J gene TRBJ2-5; D is possibly TRBD1 or TRBD2 (5 bases each). The CDR3 totals 14 residues. Looked up from germline, CDR1 is DFQATT and CDR2 is SNEGSKA (reference sequence). The CDR3 reads CSLPGPADQETQYF. The CDR3, as DNA: TGCAGCCTCCCGGGACCAGCCGACCAAGAGACCCAGTACTTC.

The V and J genes are TRBV12-3 or TRBV12-4 and TRBJ2-3; weak D call: TRBD2 (6 bases). V was cut by 8 bases and J by 8 bases, with 17 bases left in between. This CDR3 region has 13 residues. The CDR3 is CASRSTRLGTQYF. DNA for the CDR3: TGTGCCAGCCGCTCGACTAGGCTCGGTACGCAGTATTTT.

This chain connects TRBV20-1 to TRBJ2-7; 10 nucleotides align to TRBD1. V lost 6 bases, J lost 5 bases, and 16 bases stayed unmatched. Germline V gene lookup returns CDR1 DFQATT and CDR2 SNEGSKA (reference sequence). The CDR3 extends over 16 amino acids. Here the CDR3 DNA reads TGCAGTGCCAGAACGGCCGGGACAGGGGTTCAGAACGAGCAGTACTTC. This codes for CSARTAGTGVQNEQYF.

There are a few counts of this clonotype. This chain uses TRBV29-1 with TRBJ1-1; D might be TRBD1 (5 bases). V was cut by 4 bases and J by 1 base, with 10 bases left in between. The germline V gene has CDR1 SQVTM and CDR2 ANQGSEA. CDR3 length: 13 residues. CDR3 DNA sequence: TGCAGCGTTGTGCAGGGTTGGAACACTGAAGCTTTCTTT. It encodes CSVVQGWNTEAFF.

This rearrangement joins TRBV6-6 to TRBJ1-5; D is unclear. The CDR3 runs to 13 residues. The V gene lost 7 bases and the J gene lost 1 base, with 8 bases spanning the gap. CDR1 MNHNY and CDR2 SVGAGI come from the germline V gene (reference sequence). CDR3 loop: CASTPRSNQPQHF. CDR3 DNA: TGTGCCAGCACCCCGAGGAGCAATCAGCCCCAGCATTTT.

This clonotype has only a few counts. This chain joins TRBV6-5 and TRBJ2-1; no clear D gene. This CDR3 comprises 14 residues. Germline CDR1 is MNHEY and CDR2 is SVGAGI. The germline V and J ends were trimmed by 0 bases and 5 bases, with 8 bases remaining between them. The CDR3 is CASSYSMADNEQFF. CDR3 sequence (DNA): TGTGCCAGCAGTTACTCGATGGCAGACAATGAGCAGTTCTTC.

The J gene is TRBJ2-5, the V gene TRBV12-3 or TRBV12-4; the match to TRBD2 covers 7 bases. J gave up 2 bases and V 7 bases, and 13 bases lay outside the gene matches. The CDR3 is 16 residues long. This CDR3 reads CASKSGAKRPQETQYF. CDR3 sequence (DNA): TGTGCCAGCAAGAGCGGGGCCAAACGGCCACAAGAGACCCAGTACTTC.

The V and J genes are TRBV3-1 and TRBJ1-1; the D gene is possibly TRBD1 (5 bases). The CDR3 extends over 14 amino acids. The V end was cut by 4 bases, the J end by 5 bases, with 14 bases between. Germline V gene lookup returns CDR1 LGHDT and CDR2 YNNKEL (reference sequence). CDR3 loop: CASSRQGRETEAFF. The CDR3 nucleotides are TGTGCCAGCAGCCGCCAGGGCAGGGAGACTGAAGCTTTCTTT.

This clonotype was picked up a small number of times. The chain recombines TRBV12-3 or TRBV12-4 with TRBJ2-3, with D possibly being TRBD2 (5 bases). The CDR3 is made up of 14 amino acids. V lost 6 bases to trimming and J lost 3 bases, with 13 bases between them. The CDR3 DNA reads TGTGCCAGCAGCATGGACTCCCTGACAGATACGCAGTATTTT. Its translation is CASSMDSLTDTQYF.